A selection of T cell receptor beta chains follows, all from one sample in a study of blood T cell repertoires in COVID-19. Measured with immunoSEQ multiplex PCR; TCRdb has only the in-frame clones, and not every one. The sample carries 200,000 to 250,000 clones, around 90% recorded once. The sequenced material came from PBMCs or T cells enriched from blood (not recorded which). These TCRs come from a man in his forties or fifties who had been exposed to COVID-19. Both conserved end residues are part of each CDR3. The D gene is left open where the match is weak. A clone size is listed for some rows: how often the clone was seen (once, few, many), or a class if it is expanded.

J	D	V	size	DNA	CDR3
TRBJ2-7	.	TRBV10-3	.	TGTGCCATCAACAAGGGCGGGGATCCCTACGAGCAGTACTTC	CAINKGGDPYEQYF
TRBJ2-1	.	TRBV9	.	TGTGCCAGCAGCGTGCAGGACACCTACAATGAGCAGTTCTTC	CASSVQDTYNEQFF
TRBJ1-5	.	TRBV19	few	TGTGCCAGTAGAACTAAGGGTCTTCGGGGGAATCAGCCCCAGCATTTT	CASRTKGLRGNQPQHF
TRBJ2-1	TRBD2	TRBV7-9	.	TGTGCCAGCAGCTTAGGAGGGACTAGTTATGAGCAGTTCTTC	CASSLGGTSYEQFF
TRBJ2-5	.	TRBV27	.	TGTGCCAGCAGTTTGCTCGACAGGTACCAAGAGACCCAGTACTTC	CASSLLDRYQETQYF
TRBJ1-2	TRBD1	TRBV29-1	.	TGCAGCGTCCTGACAGGGAGATATGGCTACACCTTC	CSVLTGRYGYTF
TRBJ2-7	TRBD1	TRBV18	.	TGTGCCAGCTCACAACCCGGGACAGGGAATTACGAGCAGTACTTC	CASSQPGTGNYEQYF
TRBJ2-6	TRBD1	TRBV10-3	.	TGTGCCATCAGTGAGCAGGGGGCCCTCTCTGGGGCCAACGTCCTGACTTTC	CAISEQGALSGANVLTF
TRBJ1-4	.	TRBV28	few	TGTGCCAGCGGCAGGGCTGAAAAACTGTTTTTT	CASGRAEKLFF
TRBJ1-1	.	TRBV9	.	TGTGCCAGCAGCGCCGGATGGACAGCGTTGAACACTGAAGCTTTCTTT	CASSAGWTALNTEAFF
TRBJ2-1	TRBD2	TRBV5-4	.	TGTGCCAGCAGCTTCCCAGCGGGAGATTTCAATGAGCAGTTCTTC	CASSFPAGDFNEQFF
TRBJ2-1	.	TRBV27	.	TGTGCCAGCAGTACCCTCCAGGGATCAAATTCCCACAATGAGCAGTTCTTC	CASSTLQGSNSHNEQFF
TRBJ1-5	.	TRBV19	.	TGTGCCAGTAGTAGCGGGACTGCTCCTCAGCCCCAGCATTTT	CASSSGTAPQPQHF
TRBJ2-1	TRBD2	TRBV7-3	.	TGTGCCAGCAGCTTAAGTGGCTTTAGCGGGATGGGGGTGAATGAGCAGTTCTTC	CASSLSGFSGMGVNEQFF
TRBJ2-5	.	TRBV5-6	.	TGTGCCAGCAGCTTCCGGTCCGGAGGGACCCAGTACTTC	CASSFRSGGTQYF
TRBJ1-2	.	TRBV15	.	TGTGCCACCAGCAGAGGCCACAATGACTATGGCTACACCTTC	CATSRGHNDYGYTF
TRBJ1-6	.	TRBV27	.	TGTGCCAGCAGCCCCCGGACACGCCTGGATTCACCCCTCCACTTT	CASSPRTRLDSPLHF
TRBJ2-7	.	TRBV5-1	few	TGCGCCAGCAGCTTTGTGAGTGGCTCCTACGAGCAGTACTTC	CASSFVSGSYEQYF
TRBJ1-5	.	TRBV28	once	TGTGCCAGCAGTTCCCCCACGACAGCCTTTCTGGCCCAGCATTTT	CASSSPTTAFLAQHF
TRBJ2-1	TRBD2	TRBV7-9	.	TGTGCCGCCCAGGCTAGCGGGAGTAGCCACAATGAGCAGTTCTTC	CAAQASGSSHNEQFF
TRBJ1-4	.	TRBV9	.	TGTGCCAGCAGCCTAGAGGGACACCTTAATGAAAAACTGTTTTTT	CASSLEGHLNEKLFF
TRBJ1-3	TRBD1	TRBV19	few	TGTGCCAGTAGTTTGGGGACAGGGGAAAGCTCTGGAAACACCATATATTTT	CASSLGTGESSGNTIYF